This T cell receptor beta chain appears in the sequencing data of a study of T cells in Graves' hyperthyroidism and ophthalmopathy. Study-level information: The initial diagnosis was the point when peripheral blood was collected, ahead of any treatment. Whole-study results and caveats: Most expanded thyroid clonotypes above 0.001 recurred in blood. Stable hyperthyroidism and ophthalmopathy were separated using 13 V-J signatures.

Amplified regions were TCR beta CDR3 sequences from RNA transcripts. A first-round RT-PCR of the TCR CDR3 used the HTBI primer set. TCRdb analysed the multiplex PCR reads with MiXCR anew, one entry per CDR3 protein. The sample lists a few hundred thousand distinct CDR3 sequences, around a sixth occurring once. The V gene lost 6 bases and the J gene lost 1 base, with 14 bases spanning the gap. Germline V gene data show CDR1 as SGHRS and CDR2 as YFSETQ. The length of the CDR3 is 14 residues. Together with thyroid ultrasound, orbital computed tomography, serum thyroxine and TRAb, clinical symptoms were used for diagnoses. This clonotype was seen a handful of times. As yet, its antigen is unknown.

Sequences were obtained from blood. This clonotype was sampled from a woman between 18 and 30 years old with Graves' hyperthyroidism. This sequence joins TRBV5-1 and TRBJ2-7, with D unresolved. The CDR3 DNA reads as TGCGCCAGCATGAAGGGCGAAAGGTCCTACGAGCAGTACTTC. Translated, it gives CASMKGERSYEQYF. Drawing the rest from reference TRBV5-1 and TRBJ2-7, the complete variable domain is KAGVTQTPRYLIKTRGQQVTLSCSPISGHRSVSWYQQTPGQGLQFLFEYFSETQRNKGNFPGRFSGRQFSNSRSEMNVSTLELGDSALYLCASMKGERSYEQYFGPGTRLTVT.